The clone carrying this T cell receptor beta chain was seen many times. With 5 bases clipped from V and 6 bases from J, the junction kept 9 bases outside the gene matches. Germline V gene lookup returns CDR1 SGHTA and CDR2 FQGNSA. The CDR3 consists of 15 residues. These data come from a study of T cell repertoires in cytomegalovirus infection. TCRdb ran MiXCR on the reads and lists one entry per CDR3 protein. The table records about 530,000 distinct CDR3 sequences, about a quarter of them present only once. The V gene is TRBV7-2, the J gene TRBJ1-4; 7 bases match TRBD1. This receptor was taken from a human donor in good health (CMV status not recorded). Some clones in this sample may be carry-over from other donors' samples. Sequencing input: PBMCs. The CDR3 nucleotides are TGTGCCAGCAGCCCAGTGGGCAGGGGGGATGAAAAACTGTTTTTT. Its protein product is CASSPVGRGDEKLFF.